Listed below are T cell receptor beta chains from one sample, sequenced in a study of T-cell memory formation after mild COVID-19. TCRdb itself ran the 5' RACE reads through MiXCR, one entry per CDR3 protein. The top ten hold about 22% of the sample, which has 300,000 to 350,000 distinct CDR3 sequences, 10% to 15% seen once. The sequenced material came from PBMCs or a T cell subset sorted from them (not recorded which). These receptors were collected from a man between 18 and 29 years old who had mild COVID-19 (a few samples of this study predate the infection). Cell type and time point are not known. The CDR3 runs from the conserved cysteine through the conserved F or W. Each record gives: CDR3 protein, CDR3 DNA, J gene, V gene, clone size, D gene. The D gene is left open where the match is weak. The listing skips clone size in some rows; elsewhere it reads once, few, many or a size class.

CASSRDRLSYEQYF | TGCGCCAGCAGCCGGGACAGACTTTCCTACGAGCAGTACTTC | TRBJ2-7 | TRBV4-3 | few | TRBD1
CASSPTGTGILGYEQYF | TGTGCCAGCAGCCCCACCGGGACAGGGATTTTGGGATACGAGCAGTACTTC | TRBJ2-7 | TRBV7-9 | few | TRBD1
CASSPLTSSFYNEQFF | TGTGCCAGCAGTCCCCTTACTAGCAGCTTTTACAATGAGCAGTTCTTC | TRBJ2-1 | TRBV27 | few | NA
CASSQNTGTAYNEQFF | TGCGCCAGCAGCCAGAACACCGGGACAGCCTACAATGAGCAGTTCTTC | TRBJ2-1 | TRBV4-3 | few | TRBD1
CASSFHGLNTEAFF | TGTGCCAGCAGCTTCCACGGACTTAACACTGAAGCTTTCTTT | TRBJ1-1 | TRBV7-2 | NA | NA
CASSLARADSPLHF | TGTGCCAGCAGCTTGGCCAGGGCGGATTCACCCCTCCACTTT | TRBJ1-6 | TRBV5-5 | NA | NA
CASSGWGGSGETQYF | TGTGCCAGCAGCGGCTGGGGGGGTTCGGGGGAGACCCAGTACTTC | TRBJ2-5 | TRBV7-2 | NA | TRBD2
CSAEGGADTQYF | TGCAGCGCCGAGGGGGGGGCGGATACGCAGTATTTT | TRBJ2-3 | TRBV29-1 | once | NA
CASSLARSGPQETQYF | TGCGCCAGCAGCTTGGCCAGGAGCGGGCCCCAAGAGACCCAGTACTTC | TRBJ2-5 | TRBV5-1 | few | NA
CASSRQGVTEAFF | TGTGCCAGTAGTAGACAGGGGGTAACTGAAGCTTTCTTT | TRBJ1-1 | TRBV19 | few | TRBD1
CASSQDRVGYTF | TGCGCCAGCAGCCAAGACAGGGTTGGCTACACCTTC | TRBJ1-2 | TRBV5-1 | many | TRBD1
CPPAGNVNTQYF | TGTCCACCAGCGGGTAACGTTAATACGCAGTATTTT | TRBJ2-3 | TRBV21-1 | NA | NA
CSAARAGANTEAFF | TGCAGTGCCGCACGAGCAGGGGCGAACACTGAAGCTTTCTTT | TRBJ1-1 | TRBV20-1 | NA | NA
CASSAGRQETQYF | TGTGCCAGCAGCGCGGGTCGCCAAGAGACCCAGTACTTC | TRBJ2-5 | TRBV9 | NA | NA
CASSAPQGGGKDTQYF | TGTGCCAGCAGTGCACCCCAGGGGGGGGGTAAAGATACGCAGTATTTT | TRBJ2-3 | TRBV2 | NA | NA
CAVGGSSNQPQHF | TGTGCCGTGGGGGGTTCGAGCAATCAGCCCCAGCATTTT | TRBJ1-5 | TRBV24-1 | few | NA
CASSSNEQFF | TGTGCCAGCAGTTCTAATGAGCAGTTCTTC | TRBJ2-1 | TRBV6-1 | many | NA
CASSGGQGVTEAFF | TGCGCCAGCAGCGGAGGACAGGGGGTTACGGAAGCTTTCTTT | TRBJ1-1 | TRBV5-1 | few | TRBD1
CASSPGGGHNSPLHF | TGTGCCAGTAGTCCCGGCGGAGGCCATAATTCACCCCTCCACTTT | TRBJ1-6 | TRBV19 | NA | NA
CASRLTFGQASPLHF | TGTGCCAGCAGACTCACATTCGGGCAGGCTTCACCCCTCCACTTT | TRBJ1-6 | TRBV5-4 | NA | NA
CASSLVSTSGGEEQFF | TGTGCCAGCAGCTTGGTTTCGACTAGCGGGGGCGAAGAGCAGTTCTTC | TRBJ2-1 | TRBV5-5 | NA | TRBD2
CSASYPRGYEQYF | TGCAGTGCTAGTTACCCAAGGGGGTACGAGCAGTACTTC | TRBJ2-7 | TRBV20-1 | few | NA
CASSPDLSNTEAFF | TGTGCCAGCAGCCCCGACTTATCGAACACTGAAGCTTTCTTT | TRBJ1-1 | TRBV5-6 | many | NA
CASSIQGAANIQYF | TGTGCCAGTAGTATCCAGGGGGCCGCAAACATTCAGTACTTC | TRBJ2-4 | TRBV19 | few | TRBD1
CASEGTAQPQHF | TGTGCCAGCGAAGGGACAGCTCAGCCCCAGCATTTT | TRBJ1-5 | TRBV6-1 | few | TRBD1
CASSRDTAGGLGTQYF | TGCGCCAGCAGCCGAGACACCGCGGGGGGGCTTGGTACGCAGTATTTT | TRBJ2-3 | TRBV4-3 | NA | TRBD2
CASTFSPQPTDTQYF | TGTGCCAGTACCTTTTCCCCCCAGCCTACAGATACGCAGTATTTT | TRBJ2-3 | TRBV19 | NA | NA
CASSQIAGPFPGNTIYF | TGTGCCAGCAGCCAGATCGCAGGGCCCTTTCCTGGAAACACCATATATTTT | TRBJ1-3 | TRBV14 | few | NA
CASSQDTGPHPDTQYF | TGTGCCAGCAGCCAAGATACAGGACCGCACCCAGATACGCAGTATTTT | TRBJ2-3 | TRBV3-1 | NA | NA
CASSYRGGNQPQHF | TGTGCCAGCAGTTACAGGGGTGGCAATCAGCCCCAGCATTTT | TRBJ1-5 | TRBV6-5 | many | NA
CASTATGPEGPTIYF | TGTGCCAGCACCGCGACAGGGCCGGAAGGTCCGACCATATATTTT | TRBJ1-3 | TRBV7-9 | many | TRBD1
CSARDRGGDQPQHF | TGCAGTGCTAGAGATCGGGGGGGAGATCAGCCCCAGCATTTT | TRBJ1-5 | TRBV20-1 | few | NA
CASSRVRQGLGGNTIYF | TGCGCCAGCAGCCGCGTCAGACAGGGTCTTGGAGGAAACACCATATATTTT | TRBJ1-3 | TRBV4-3 | few | TRBD1
CASSLETVEQYF | TGTGCCAGCAGCTTAGAAACGGTCGAGCAGTACTTC | TRBJ2-7 | TRBV7-2 | NA | NA
CASSLAGETDTQYF | TGTGCCAGCAGTTTAGCAGGGGAGACAGATACGCAGTATTTT | TRBJ2-3 | TRBV12-3/TRBV12-4 | few | NA
CSARDLGGFTEAFF | TGCAGTGCTAGAGATCTGGGGGGCTTTACTGAAGCTTTCTTT | TRBJ1-1 | TRBV20-1 | many | NA
CASASLGTDTQYF | TGTGCCAGCGCCTCTTTGGGCACAGATACGCAGTATTTT | TRBJ2-3 | TRBV12-3/TRBV12-4 | many | NA
CASSFYWGLSSNQPQHF | TGTGCCAGCAGCTTTTACTGGGGGCTGAGTAGCAATCAGCCCCAGCATTTT | TRBJ1-5 | TRBV7-9 | many | NA
CASSQLGLAAVETQYF | TGTGCCAGCAGCCAACTCGGACTAGCGGCAGTGGAGACCCAGTACTTC | TRBJ2-5 | TRBV14 | few | TRBD2